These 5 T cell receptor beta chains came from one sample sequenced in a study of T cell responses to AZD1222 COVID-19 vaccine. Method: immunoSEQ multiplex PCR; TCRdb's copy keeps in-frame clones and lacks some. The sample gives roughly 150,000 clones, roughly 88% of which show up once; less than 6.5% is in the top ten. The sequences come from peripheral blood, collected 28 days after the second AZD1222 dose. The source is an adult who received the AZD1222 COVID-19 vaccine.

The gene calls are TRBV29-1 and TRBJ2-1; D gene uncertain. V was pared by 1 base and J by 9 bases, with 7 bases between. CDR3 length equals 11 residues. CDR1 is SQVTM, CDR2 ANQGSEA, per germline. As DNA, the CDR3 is TGCAGCGTTGAAGGGGTAGCTGAGCAGTTCTTC. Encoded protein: CSVEGVAEQFF.

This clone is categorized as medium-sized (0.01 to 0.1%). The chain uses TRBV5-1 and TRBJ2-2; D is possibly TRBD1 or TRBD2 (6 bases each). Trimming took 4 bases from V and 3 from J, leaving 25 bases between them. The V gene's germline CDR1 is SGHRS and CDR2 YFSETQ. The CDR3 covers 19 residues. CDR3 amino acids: CASSLGGILSMGYTGELFF. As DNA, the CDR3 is TGCGCCAGCAGCCTAGGGGGGATCCTCTCAATGGGTTACACCGGGGAGCTGTTTTTT. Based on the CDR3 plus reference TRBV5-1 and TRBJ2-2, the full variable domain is KAGVTQTPRYLIKTRGQQVTLSCSPISGHRSVSWYQQTPGQGLQFLFEYFSETQRNKGNFPGRFSGRQFSNSRSEMNVSTLELGDSALYLCASSLGGILSMGYTGELFFGEGSRLTVL.

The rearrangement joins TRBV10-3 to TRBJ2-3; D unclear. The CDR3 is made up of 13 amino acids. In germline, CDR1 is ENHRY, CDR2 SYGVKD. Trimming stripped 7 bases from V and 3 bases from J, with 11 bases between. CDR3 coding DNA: TGTGCCATCAAGGTGATGGGGACAGATACGCAGTATTTT. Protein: CAIKVMGTDTQYF.

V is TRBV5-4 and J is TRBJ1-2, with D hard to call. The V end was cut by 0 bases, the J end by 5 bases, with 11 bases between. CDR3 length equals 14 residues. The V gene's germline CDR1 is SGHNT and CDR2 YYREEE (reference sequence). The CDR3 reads CASSLDTMGYGYTF. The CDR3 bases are TGTGCCAGCAGCTTGGACACCATGGGTTATGGCTACACCTTC. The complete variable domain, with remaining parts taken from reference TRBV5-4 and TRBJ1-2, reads ETGVTQSPTHLIKTRGQQVTLRCSSQSGHNTVSWYQQALGQGPQFIFQYYREEENGRGNFPPRFSGLQFPNYSSELNVNALELDDSALYLCASSLDTMGYGYTFGSGTRLTVV.

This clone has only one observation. Written as DNA, the CDR3 is TGTGCAAGTCGCTTAGGGAAGGGAGCTAACTATGGCTACACCTTC. This encodes CASRLGKGANYGYTF. The chain employs TRBV12-2 and TRBJ1-2. TRBV12-2 is noted as a pseudogene. The CDR3 consists of 15 residues.